These T cell receptor beta chains were read from a single sample in a study of cytomegalovirus exposure and HLA in healthy donors. Produced via immunoSEQ multiplex PCR; TCRdb's table is partial and in-frame only. The sample gives 150,000 to 200,000 clones, roughly four fifths of which show up once; about 3.8% is in the top ten. What was sequenced was PBMCs. Every receptor here comes from a middle-aged man in good health and CMV-seropositive. CDR3s include the opening cysteine and the closing phenylalanine or tryptophan. A D gene is named only where the DNA matches it firmly. A clone size is listed for some rows: how often the clone was seen (once, few, many), or a class if it is expanded.

CDR3 protein: CASSGGFVGSGNTIYF
CDR3 DNA: TGCGCCAGCAGCGGGGGCTTTGTGGGCTCTGGAAACACCATATATTTT
V gene: TRBV5-1
J gene: TRBJ1-3
D gene: .
clone size: .

CDR3 protein: CSSSWGGVNQPQHF
CDR3 DNA: TGTTCCAGCAGCTGGGGGGGGGTCAATCAGCCCCAGCATTTT
V gene: TRBV7-9
J gene: TRBJ1-5
D gene: .
clone size: .

CDR3 protein: CASSDGTSNTQYF
CDR3 DNA: TGTGCCAGCAGTGACGGGACTAGCAATACGCAGTATTTT
V gene: TRBV6-4
J gene: TRBJ2-3
D gene: TRBD2
clone size: .

CDR3 protein: CASSREAVIAWEETQYF
CDR3 DNA: TGTGCCAGCAGCCGGGAGGCCGTAATAGCGTGGGAAGAGACCCAGTACTTC
V gene: TRBV7-9
J gene: TRBJ2-5
D gene: TRBD2
clone size: .

CDR3 protein: CASSPWTEWITEEQFF
CDR3 DNA: TGTGCCAGCAGCCCTTGGACAGAGTGGATAACGGAGGAGCAGTTCTTC
V gene: TRBV7-9
J gene: TRBJ2-1
D gene: .
clone size: .

CDR3 protein: CASSKGQFNEKLFF
CDR3 DNA: TGTGCCAGCAGCAAGGGACAGTTTAATGAAAAACTGTTTTTT
V gene: TRBV28
J gene: TRBJ1-4
D gene: TRBD1
clone size: .

CDR3 protein: CASSPLGLKGNSPLHF
CDR3 DNA: TGTGCCAGTAGCCCACTCGGACTAAAAGGGAATTCACCCCTCCACTTT
V gene: TRBV19
J gene: TRBJ1-6
D gene: .
clone size: .

CDR3 protein: CASSLAPAAGLNTEAFF
CDR3 DNA: TGTGCCAGCAGCCTTGCCCCGGCGGCAGGGCTTAACACTGAAGCTTTCTTT
V gene: TRBV28
J gene: TRBJ1-1
D gene: .
clone size: few

CDR3 protein: CASSVPLADPSTDTQYF
CDR3 DNA: TGTGCCAGCAGCGTCCCGCTAGCGGACCCTAGCACAGATACGCAGTATTTT
V gene: TRBV9
J gene: TRBJ2-3
D gene: TRBD2
clone size: .

CDR3 protein: CASSPRTVPETQYF
CDR3 DNA: TGTGCCAGCAGCCCCCGGACAGTGCCAGAGACCCAGTACTTC
V gene: TRBV9
J gene: TRBJ2-5
D gene: .
clone size: .

CDR3 protein: CASSFLSVEGDQPQHF
CDR3 DNA: TGTGCCAGCAGCTTTCTGTCGGTAGAGGGGGATCAGCCCCAGCATTTT
V gene: TRBV5-6
J gene: TRBJ1-5
D gene: .
clone size: once

CDR3 protein: CASSVEGQKNYGYTF
CDR3 DNA: TGTGCCAGCAGCGTAGAGGGGCAGAAAAACTATGGCTACACCTTC
V gene: TRBV9
J gene: TRBJ1-2
D gene: .
clone size: .

CDR3 protein: CASSIWTSGRGNEQFF
CDR3 DNA: TGTGCCAGCAGCATCTGGACTAGCGGGAGAGGGAATGAGCAGTTCTTC
V gene: TRBV7-2
J gene: TRBJ2-1
D gene: TRBD2
clone size: few

CDR3 protein: CASSVFLAGSGNEQFF
CDR3 DNA: TGTGCCAGCAGCGTATTTCTAGCGGGATCCGGGAATGAGCAGTTCTTC
V gene: TRBV9
J gene: TRBJ2-1
D gene: TRBD2
clone size: .

CDR3 protein: CASGSGQGRNNEQFF
CDR3 DNA: TGTGCTAGTGGTTCGGGACAGGGGAGGAACAATGAGCAGTTCTTC
V gene: TRBV12-5
J gene: TRBJ2-1
D gene: TRBD1
clone size: .

CDR3 protein: CASSEDRTGIGEKLFF
CDR3 DNA: TGTGCCAGCAGTGAGGACCGGACAGGGATAGGTGAAAAACTGTTTTTT
V gene: TRBV2
J gene: TRBJ1-4
D gene: TRBD1
clone size: .

CDR3 protein: CASRGTGGIYEQYF
CDR3 DNA: TGTGCCAGCAGAGGGACAGGGGGCATCTACGAGCAGTACTTC
V gene: TRBV6-5
J gene: TRBJ2-7
D gene: TRBD1
clone size: .

CDR3 protein: CASSPPGQGAQTQYF
CDR3 DNA: TGTGCCAGCAGCCCCCCGGGACAGGGGGCCCAGACCCAGTACTTC
V gene: TRBV7-2
J gene: TRBJ2-5
D gene: TRBD1
clone size: .

CDR3 protein: CAWSATVQETQYF
CDR3 DNA: TGTGCCTGGAGTGCTACAGTCCAAGAGACCCAGTACTTC
V gene: TRBV30
J gene: TRBJ2-5
D gene: .
clone size: .

CDR3 protein: CASSVAPGGKNTEAFF
CDR3 DNA: TGTGCCAGCAGCGTAGCTCCAGGGGGTAAGAACACTGAAGCTTTCTTT
V gene: TRBV9
J gene: TRBJ1-1
D gene: TRBD1
clone size: .

CDR3 protein: CASSPTPLAGGQYTQYF
CDR3 DNA: TGTGCCAGCAGCCCAACGCCCCTAGCGGGGGGGCAGTATACGCAGTATTTT
V gene: TRBV28
J gene: TRBJ2-3
D gene: TRBD2
clone size: .

CDR3 protein: CASRPGGSGEKLFF
CDR3 DNA: TGTGCCAGCAGGCCAGGGGGCTCGGGTGAAAAACTGTTTTTT
V gene: TRBV28
J gene: TRBJ1-4
D gene: TRBD1
clone size: .

CDR3 protein: CASSLPLSGGPDTQYF
CDR3 DNA: TGTGCCAGCAGCTTACCCCTTAGCGGGGGCCCCGATACGCAGTATTTT
V gene: TRBV7-9
J gene: TRBJ2-3
D gene: TRBD2
clone size: few